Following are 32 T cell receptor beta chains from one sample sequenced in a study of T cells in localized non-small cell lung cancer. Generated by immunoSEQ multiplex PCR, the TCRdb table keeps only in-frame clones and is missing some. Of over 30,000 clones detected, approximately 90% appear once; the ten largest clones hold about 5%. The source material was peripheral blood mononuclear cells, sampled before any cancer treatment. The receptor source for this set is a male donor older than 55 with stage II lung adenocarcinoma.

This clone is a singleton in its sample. The CDR3 DNA sequence: TGTGCCTGGATTGTTAGGGACCAAGCCGGGTTGGTTGGAGCTTTCTTT. Encoded protein: CAWIVRDQAGLVGAFF. The chain employs TRBV30 and TRBJ1-1, with D possibly matching TRBD1 (5 bases). Trimming left V 4 bases short and J 10 bases short, with 28 bases between. This CDR3 has 16 residues. Germline V CDR1 and CDR2: GTSNPN, SVGIG (reference sequence).

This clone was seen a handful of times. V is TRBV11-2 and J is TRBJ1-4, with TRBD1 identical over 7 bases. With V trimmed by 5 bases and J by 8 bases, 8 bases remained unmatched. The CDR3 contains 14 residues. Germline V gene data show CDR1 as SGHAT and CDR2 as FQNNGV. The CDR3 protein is CASSLGQDREKLFF. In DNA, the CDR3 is TGTGCCAGCAGCCTAGGACAGGATCGGGAAAAACTGTTTTTT.

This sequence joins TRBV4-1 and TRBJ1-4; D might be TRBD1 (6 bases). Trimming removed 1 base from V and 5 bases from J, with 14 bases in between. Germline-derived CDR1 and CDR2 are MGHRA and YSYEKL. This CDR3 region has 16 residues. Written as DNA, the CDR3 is TGCGCCAGCAGCCAAGGGTGGGGGCGTGAGAATGAAAAACTGTTTTTT. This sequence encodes CASSQGWGRENEKLFF.

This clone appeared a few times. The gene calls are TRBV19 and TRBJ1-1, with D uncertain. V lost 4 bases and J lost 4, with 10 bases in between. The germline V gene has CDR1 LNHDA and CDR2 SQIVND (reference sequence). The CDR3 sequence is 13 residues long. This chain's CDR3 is CASSNRLATEAFF. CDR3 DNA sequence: TGTGCCAGTAGTAATCGGTTGGCCACTGAAGCTTTCTTT.

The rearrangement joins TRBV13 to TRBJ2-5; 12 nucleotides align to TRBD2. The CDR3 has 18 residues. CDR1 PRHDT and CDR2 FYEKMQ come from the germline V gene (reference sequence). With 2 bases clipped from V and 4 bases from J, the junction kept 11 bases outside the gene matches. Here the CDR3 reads CASSLIHATSGRGETQYF. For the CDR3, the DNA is TGTGCCAGCAGCTTAATACACGCGACTAGCGGGAGAGGAGAGACCCAGTACTTC.

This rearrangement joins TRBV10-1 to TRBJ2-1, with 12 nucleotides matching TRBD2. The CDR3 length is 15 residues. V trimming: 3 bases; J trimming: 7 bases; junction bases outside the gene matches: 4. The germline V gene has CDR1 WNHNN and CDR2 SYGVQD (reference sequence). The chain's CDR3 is CASSELAGGQNEQFF. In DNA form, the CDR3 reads TGCGCCAGCAGTGAACTAGCGGGAGGTCAAAATGAGCAGTTCTTC.

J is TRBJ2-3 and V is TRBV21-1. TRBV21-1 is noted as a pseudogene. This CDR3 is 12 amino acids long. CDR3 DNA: TGTGCCAGCAGCAAAGTGGGTGATACGCAGTATTTT. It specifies CASSKVGDTQYF.

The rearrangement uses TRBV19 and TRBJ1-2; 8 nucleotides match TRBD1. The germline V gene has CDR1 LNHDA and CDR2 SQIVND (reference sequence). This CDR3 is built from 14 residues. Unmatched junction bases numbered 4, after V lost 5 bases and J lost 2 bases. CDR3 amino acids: CASSVRTGNYGYTF. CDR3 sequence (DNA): TGTGCCAGTAGTGTTCGGACAGGGAACTATGGCTACACCTTC.

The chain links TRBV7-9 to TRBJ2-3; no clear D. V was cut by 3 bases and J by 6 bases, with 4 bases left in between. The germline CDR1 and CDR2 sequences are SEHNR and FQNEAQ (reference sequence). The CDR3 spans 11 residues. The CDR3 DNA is TGTGCCAGCAGCTTCGGGGATACGCAGTATTTT. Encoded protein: CASSFGDTQYF.

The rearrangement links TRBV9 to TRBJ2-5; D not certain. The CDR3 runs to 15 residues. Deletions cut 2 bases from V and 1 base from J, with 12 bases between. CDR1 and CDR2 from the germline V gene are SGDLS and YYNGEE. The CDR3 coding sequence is TGTGCCAGCAGCGTCCTCAGTAATAGCCAAGAGACCCAGTACTTC. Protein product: CASSVLSNSQETQYF.

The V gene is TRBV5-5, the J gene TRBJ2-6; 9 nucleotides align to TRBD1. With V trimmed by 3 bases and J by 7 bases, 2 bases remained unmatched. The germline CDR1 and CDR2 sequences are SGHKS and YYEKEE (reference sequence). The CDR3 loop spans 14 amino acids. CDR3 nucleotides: TGTGCCAGCAGCTGGGGACAGGGTGCCAACGTCCTGACTTTC. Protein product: CASSWGQGANVLTF.

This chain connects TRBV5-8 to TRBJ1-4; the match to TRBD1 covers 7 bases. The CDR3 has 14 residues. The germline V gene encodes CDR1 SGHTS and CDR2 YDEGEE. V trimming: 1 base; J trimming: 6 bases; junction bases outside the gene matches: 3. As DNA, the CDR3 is TGTGCCAGCAGCTTGAAGGGGGCGGATGAAAAACTGTTTTTT. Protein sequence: CASSLKGADEKLFF.

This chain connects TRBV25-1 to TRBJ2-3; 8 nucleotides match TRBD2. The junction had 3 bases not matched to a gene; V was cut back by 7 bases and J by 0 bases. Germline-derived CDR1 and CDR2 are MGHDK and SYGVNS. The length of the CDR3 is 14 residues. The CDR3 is CASNIAGSTDTQYF. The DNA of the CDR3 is TGTGCCAGCAACATAGCGGGGAGCACAGATACGCAGTATTTT.

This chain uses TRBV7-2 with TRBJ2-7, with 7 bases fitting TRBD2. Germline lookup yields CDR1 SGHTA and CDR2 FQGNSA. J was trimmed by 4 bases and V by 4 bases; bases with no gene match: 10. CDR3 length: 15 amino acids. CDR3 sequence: CASSSSGKGRYEQYF. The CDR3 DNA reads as TGTGCCAGCAGCTCCAGCGGGAAAGGACGGTACGAGCAGTACTTC.

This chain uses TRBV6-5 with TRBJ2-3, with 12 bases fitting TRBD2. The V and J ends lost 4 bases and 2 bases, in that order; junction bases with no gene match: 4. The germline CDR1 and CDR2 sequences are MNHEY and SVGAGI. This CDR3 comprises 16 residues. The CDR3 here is CASSSGTSGYTDTQYF. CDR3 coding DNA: TGTGCCAGCAGTTCGGGGACTAGCGGGTACACAGATACGCAGTATTTT.

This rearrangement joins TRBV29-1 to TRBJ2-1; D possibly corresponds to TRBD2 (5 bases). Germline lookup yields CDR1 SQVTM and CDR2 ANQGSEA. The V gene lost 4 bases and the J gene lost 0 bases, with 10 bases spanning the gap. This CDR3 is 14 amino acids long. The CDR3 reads CSVVREFSYNEQFF. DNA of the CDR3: TGCAGCGTTGTGAGGGAGTTCTCCTACAATGAGCAGTTCTTC.

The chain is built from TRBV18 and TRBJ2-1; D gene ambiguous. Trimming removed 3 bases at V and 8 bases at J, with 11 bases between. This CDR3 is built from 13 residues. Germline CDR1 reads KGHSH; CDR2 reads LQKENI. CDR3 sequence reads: CASSPSQEDEQFF. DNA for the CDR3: TGTGCCAGCTCACCGTCCCAAGAGGATGAGCAGTTCTTC. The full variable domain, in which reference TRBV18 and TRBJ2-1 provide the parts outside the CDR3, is NAGVMQNPRHLVRRRGQEARLRCSPMKGHSHVYWYRQLPEEGLKFMVYLQKENIIDESGMPKERFSAEFPKEGPSILRIQQVVRGDSAAYFCASSPSQEDEQFFGPGTRLTVL.

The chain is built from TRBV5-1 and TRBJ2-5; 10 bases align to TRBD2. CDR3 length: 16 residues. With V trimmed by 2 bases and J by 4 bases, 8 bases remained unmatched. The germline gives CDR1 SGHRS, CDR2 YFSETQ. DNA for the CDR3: TGCGCCAGCAGCTTCGCGCTAGCGGGAGTCCGAGAGACCCAGTACTTC. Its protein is CASSFALAGVRETQYF.

DNA of the CDR3: TGTGCCAGCAGGGAGGATGGCGGAGGGCCCTCGGGCGAGCAGTACTTC. Translation: CASREDGGGPSGEQYF. The rearrangement joins TRBV5-6 to TRBJ2-7; D might be TRBD2 (6 bases). The CDR3 length is 16 residues. V was pared by 5 bases and J by 6 bases, with 24 bases between. From germline, CDR1 is SGHDT and CDR2 YYEEEE.

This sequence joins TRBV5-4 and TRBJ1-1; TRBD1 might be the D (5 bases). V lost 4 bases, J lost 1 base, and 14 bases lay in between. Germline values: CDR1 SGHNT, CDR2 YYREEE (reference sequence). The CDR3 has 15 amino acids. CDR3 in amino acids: CASSTRGVRNTEAFF. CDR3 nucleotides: TGTGCCAGCAGCACGCGGGGGGTTCGGAACACTGAAGCTTTCTTT.

Here the CDR3 DNA reads TGTGCCAGTAGCCAAGGGACAGGGGCCTTGGCTTTCTTT. Amino acids: CASSQGTGALAFF. The V call is TRBV19, the J call TRBJ1-1; 10 bases match TRBD1. The CDR3 is made up of 13 amino acids. CDR1 is LNHDA, CDR2 SQIVND, per germline (reference sequence). Trimming at V came to 6 bases and at J to 11 bases, leaving 9 bases not matched to a gene.

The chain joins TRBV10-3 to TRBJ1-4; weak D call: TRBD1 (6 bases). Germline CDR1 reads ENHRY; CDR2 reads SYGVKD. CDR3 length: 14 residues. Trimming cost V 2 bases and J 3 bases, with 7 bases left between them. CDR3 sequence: CAISEGQPNEKLFF. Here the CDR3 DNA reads TGTGCCATCAGTGAGGGACAGCCTAATGAAAAACTGTTTTTT.

CDR3 loop: CASSDKAGGGNEQFF. The CDR3 DNA follows: TGCGCCAGCAGTGATAAAGCGGGAGGGGGAAATGAGCAGTTCTTC. The chain combines TRBV10-1 with TRBJ2-1; 10 bases agree with TRBD2. The ends lost 3 bases at V and 7 bases at J; junction bases unmatched: 6. This CDR3 contains 15 residues. Germline CDR1 reads WNHNN; CDR2 reads SYGVQD (reference sequence).

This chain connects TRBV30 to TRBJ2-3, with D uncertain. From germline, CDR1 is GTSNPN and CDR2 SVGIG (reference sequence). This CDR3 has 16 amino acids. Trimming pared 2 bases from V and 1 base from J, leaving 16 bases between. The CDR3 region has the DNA TGTGCCTGGAGTAGAATGGGCGACATTCGCACAGATACGCAGTATTTT. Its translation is CAWSRMGDIRTDTQYF. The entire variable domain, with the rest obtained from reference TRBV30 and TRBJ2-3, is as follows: SQTIHQWPATLVQPVGSPLSLECTVEGTSNPNLYWYRQAAGRGLQLLFYSVGIGQISSEVPQNLSASRPQDRQFILSSKKLLLSDSGFYLCAWSRMGDIRTDTQYFGPGTRLTVL.

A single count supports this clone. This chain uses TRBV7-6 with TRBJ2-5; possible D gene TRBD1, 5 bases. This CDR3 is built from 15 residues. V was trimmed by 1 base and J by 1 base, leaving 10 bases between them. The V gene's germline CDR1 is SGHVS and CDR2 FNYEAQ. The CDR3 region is CASSLGQTLQETQYF. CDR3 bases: TGTGCCAGCAGCTTAGGACAGACGCTCCAAGAGACCCAGTACTTC. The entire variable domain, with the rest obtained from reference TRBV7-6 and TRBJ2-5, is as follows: GAGVSQSPRYKVTKRGQDVALRCDPISGHVSLYWYRQALGQGPEFLTYFNYEAQQDKSGLPNDRFSAERPEGSISTLTIQRTEQRDSAMYRCASSLGQTLQETQYFGPGTRLLVL.

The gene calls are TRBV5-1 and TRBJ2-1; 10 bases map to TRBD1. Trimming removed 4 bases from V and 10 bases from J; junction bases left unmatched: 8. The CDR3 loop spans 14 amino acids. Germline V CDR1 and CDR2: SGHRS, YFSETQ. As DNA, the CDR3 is TGCGCCAGCAGCGTAGGGACAGGGGCTTTGGAGCAGTTCTTC. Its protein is CASSVGTGALEQFF.

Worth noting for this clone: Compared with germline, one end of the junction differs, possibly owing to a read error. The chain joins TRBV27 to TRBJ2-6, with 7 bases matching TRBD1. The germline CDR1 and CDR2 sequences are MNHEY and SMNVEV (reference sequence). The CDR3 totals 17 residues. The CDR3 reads CASSLSSTGTGANVLTF. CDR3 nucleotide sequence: TGTGCCAGCAGTCTATCCTCGACAGGGACTGGGGCCAACGTCCTGACTTTC.

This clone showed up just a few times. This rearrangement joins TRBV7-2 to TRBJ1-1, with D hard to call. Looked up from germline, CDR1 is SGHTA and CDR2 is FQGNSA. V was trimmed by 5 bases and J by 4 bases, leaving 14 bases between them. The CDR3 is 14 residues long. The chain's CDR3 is CASSPGPWGTEAFF. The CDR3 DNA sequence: TGTGCCAGCAGCCCTGGACCCTGGGGCACTGAAGCTTTCTTT.

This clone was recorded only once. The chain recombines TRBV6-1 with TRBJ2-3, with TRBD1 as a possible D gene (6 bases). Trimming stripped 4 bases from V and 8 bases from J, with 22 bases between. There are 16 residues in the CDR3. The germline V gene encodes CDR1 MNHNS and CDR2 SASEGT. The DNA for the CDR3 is TGTGCCAGCAGTGTCTATCGCCGGGACCCCAGGGGTACGCAGTATTTT. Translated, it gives CASSVYRRDPRGTQYF.

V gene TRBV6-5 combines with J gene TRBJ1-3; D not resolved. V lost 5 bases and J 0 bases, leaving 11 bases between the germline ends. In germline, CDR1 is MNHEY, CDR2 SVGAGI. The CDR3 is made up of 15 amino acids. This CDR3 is CASSPSPGSGNTIYF. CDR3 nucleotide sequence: TGTGCCAGCAGTCCCTCCCCGGGCTCTGGAAACACCATATATTTT.

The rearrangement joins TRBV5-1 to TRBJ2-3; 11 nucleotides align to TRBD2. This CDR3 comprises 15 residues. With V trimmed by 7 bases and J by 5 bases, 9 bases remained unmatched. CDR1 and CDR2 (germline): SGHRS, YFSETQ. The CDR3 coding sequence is TGCGCCAGCCTAGGGAGACTAGCGGGGAAAGATACGCAGTATTTT. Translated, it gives CASLGRLAGKDTQYF. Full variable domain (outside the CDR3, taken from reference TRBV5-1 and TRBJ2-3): KAGVTQTPRYLIKTRGQQVTLSCSPISGHRSVSWYQQTPGQGLQFLFEYFSETQRNKGNFPGRFSGRQFSNSRSEMNVSTLELGDSALYLCASLGRLAGKDTQYFGPGTRLTVL.

The CDR3 nucleotides are TGTGCCAGCTCACCCGATCGCAGTGAGGTGACCCAGTACTTC. Translation gives CASSPDRSEVTQYF. The genes are TRBV18 and TRBJ2-5; D gene uncertain. CDR3 size: 14 residues. Germline lookup yields CDR1 KGHSH and CDR2 LQKENI. The V and J ends lost 3 bases and 7 bases respectively, with 15 bases between them.